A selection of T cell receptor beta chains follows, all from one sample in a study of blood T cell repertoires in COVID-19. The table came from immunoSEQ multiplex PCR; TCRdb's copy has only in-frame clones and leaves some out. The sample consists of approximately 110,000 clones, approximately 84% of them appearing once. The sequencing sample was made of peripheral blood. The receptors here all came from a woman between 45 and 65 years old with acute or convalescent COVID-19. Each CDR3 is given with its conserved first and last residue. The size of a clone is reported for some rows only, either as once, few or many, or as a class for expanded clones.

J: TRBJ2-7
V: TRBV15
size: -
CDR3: CATSGTDRVAYEQYF

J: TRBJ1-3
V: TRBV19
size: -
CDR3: CASSIPSSSGNTIYF

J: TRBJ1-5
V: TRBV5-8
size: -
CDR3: CASSSWDSSNQPQHF

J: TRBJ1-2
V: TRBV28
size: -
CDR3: CASSPGGLRYGYTF

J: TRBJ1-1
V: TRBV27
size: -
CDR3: CASSLSYGTGGTEAFF

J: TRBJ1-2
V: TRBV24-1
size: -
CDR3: CATSPAGVAYGYTF

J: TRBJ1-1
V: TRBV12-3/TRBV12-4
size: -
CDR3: CASTGQLNTEAFF

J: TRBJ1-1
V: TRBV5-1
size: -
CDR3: CASSLDGQGSNTEAFF

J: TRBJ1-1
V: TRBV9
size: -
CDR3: CASSAGTGPGVNTEAFF

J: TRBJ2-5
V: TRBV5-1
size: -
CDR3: CASSSSGTGGAETQYF

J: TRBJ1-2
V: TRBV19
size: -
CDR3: CASSKTTGSGYTF

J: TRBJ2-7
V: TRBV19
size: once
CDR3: CASSARTGPIYEQYF

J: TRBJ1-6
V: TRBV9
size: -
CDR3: CATARDSNSPLHF

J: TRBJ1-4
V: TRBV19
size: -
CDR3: CASGQGGEKLFF

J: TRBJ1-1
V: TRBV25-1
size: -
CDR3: CASSPRTGDTEAFF

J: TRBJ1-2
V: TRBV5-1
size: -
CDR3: CASSDRPGGPYGYTF

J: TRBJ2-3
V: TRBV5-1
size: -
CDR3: CASSRSGEWGTDTQYF

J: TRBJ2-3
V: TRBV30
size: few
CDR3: CAWSTSFLSDTQYF

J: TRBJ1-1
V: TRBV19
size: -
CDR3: CATSDRLNTEAFF

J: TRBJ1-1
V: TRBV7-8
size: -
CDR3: CASSPSQGTSGAFF

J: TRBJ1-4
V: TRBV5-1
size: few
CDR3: CASSLALGEKLFF

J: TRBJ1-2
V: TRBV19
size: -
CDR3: CASSPGYGYTF

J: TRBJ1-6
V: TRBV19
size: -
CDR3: CASSKGQGGPNSPLHF

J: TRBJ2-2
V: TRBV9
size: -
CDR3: CASSAPLDSGELFF

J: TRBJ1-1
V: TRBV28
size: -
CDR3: CASSLGGSRHEAFF

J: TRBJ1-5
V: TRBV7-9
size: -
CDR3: CASRHGTGEDQPQHF

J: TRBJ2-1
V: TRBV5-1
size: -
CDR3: CASSWGSGPAYNEQFF

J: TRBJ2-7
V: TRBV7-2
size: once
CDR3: CASSLADSSSYSYEQYF

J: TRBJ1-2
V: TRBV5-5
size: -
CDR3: CASSRGQGYGYTF

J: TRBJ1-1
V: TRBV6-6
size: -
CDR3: CASMGGLGNTEAFF

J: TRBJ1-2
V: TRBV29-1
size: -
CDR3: CSVDRGDGYTF

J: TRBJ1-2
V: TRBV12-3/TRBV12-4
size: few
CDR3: CASSFGGGYTF

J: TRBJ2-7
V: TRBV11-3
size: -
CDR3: CASSLGQGGEQYF

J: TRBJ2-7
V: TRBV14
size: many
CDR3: CASSPRPAGVTYEQYF

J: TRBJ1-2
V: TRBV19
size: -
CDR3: CASIPGQGARGYTF

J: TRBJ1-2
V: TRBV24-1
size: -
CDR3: CATSNSRPPYGYTF

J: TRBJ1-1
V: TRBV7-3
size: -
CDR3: CASSLQGAGGGTEAFF

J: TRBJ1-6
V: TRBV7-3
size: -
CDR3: CVSSAQGERNSPLHF

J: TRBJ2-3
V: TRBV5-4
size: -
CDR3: CASSPRGLAGGPQYF

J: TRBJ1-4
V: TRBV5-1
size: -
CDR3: CASSSGQGGEKLFF

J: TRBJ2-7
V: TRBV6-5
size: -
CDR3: CASTKGGGRRNEQYF

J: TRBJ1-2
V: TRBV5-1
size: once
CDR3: CASSTRPLPEEGYTF

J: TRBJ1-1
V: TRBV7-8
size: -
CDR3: CASSKSPGQGVTEAFF

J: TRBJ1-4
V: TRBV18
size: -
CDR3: CASSPTTGLWEKLFF

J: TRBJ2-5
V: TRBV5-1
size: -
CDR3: CASSEDQETQYF

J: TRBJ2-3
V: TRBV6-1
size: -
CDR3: CASSEGPNKDTQYF

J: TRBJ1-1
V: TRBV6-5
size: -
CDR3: CASSYRGQANTEAFF

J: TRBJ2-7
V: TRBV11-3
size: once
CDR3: CASSISGGAREQYF

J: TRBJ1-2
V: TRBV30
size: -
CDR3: CGQATNYGYTF

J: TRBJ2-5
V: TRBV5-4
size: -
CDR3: CASSSSGGVETQYF

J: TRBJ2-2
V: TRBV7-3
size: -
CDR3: CASSLGIAGANTGELFF

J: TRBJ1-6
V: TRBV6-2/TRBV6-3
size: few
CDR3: CASSYPPGGSDNSPLHF

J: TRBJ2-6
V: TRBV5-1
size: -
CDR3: CASSLVTGIYSGANVLTF

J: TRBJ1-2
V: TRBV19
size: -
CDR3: CASSMREPYGYTF